Presented here are 16 T cell receptor beta chains from one specimen sequenced in a study of T cell repertoires in cytomegalovirus infection. Each CDR3 protein gets one entry after TCRdb re-called the reads with MiXCR. The sample records approximately 500,000 distinct CDR3 sequences, about a quarter being singletons. The sequenced sample consisted of PBMCs. Receptor source: a human donor in good health (CMV status not recorded). Some clones in this sample may be carry-over from other donors' samples.

This clonotype was seen ten or more times. This rearrangement joins TRBV12-3 or TRBV12-4 to TRBJ1-3; D gene uncertain. The V end was cut by 6 bases, the J end by 0 bases, with 9 bases between. This CDR3 has 14 residues. CDR3 residues: CASSYGTSGNTIYF. The CDR3 DNA sequence: TGTGCCAGCAGCTATGGTACCTCTGGAAACACCATATATTTT.

This clonotype turned up a few times. The chain carries TRBV20-1 and TRBJ1-5; unclear D gene. V was trimmed by 0 bases and J by 5 bases, leaving 17 bases between them. The CDR3 has 16 amino acids. Germline V gives CDR1 DFQATT, CDR2 SNEGSKA (reference sequence). The CDR3 DNA follows: TGCAGTGCTAGAGATATTGAAGAACCCTCTGATCAGCCCCAGCATTTT. This translates into CSARDIEEPSDQPQHF.

This clonotype was seen a few times. The rearrangement joins TRBV4-2 to TRBJ1-5; D remains ambiguous. V gave up 6 bases and J gave up 6 bases, with 18 bases separating them. Germline CDR1 and CDR2: LGHNA and YNFKEQ. The CDR3 is 15 amino acids. CDR3 protein: CASRNHPNQVQPQHF. The CDR3 DNA reads as TGTGCCAGCAGGAACCATCCGAACCAGGTTCAGCCCCAGCATTTT.

The rearrangement links TRBV30 to TRBJ2-6; 7 nucleotides agree with TRBD2. Germline values: CDR1 GTSNPN, CDR2 SVGIG (reference sequence). Unmatched junction bases numbered 3, after V lost 0 bases and J lost 4 bases. This CDR3 region has 15 residues. The CDR3 loop is CAWSVAGSGANVLTF. As DNA, the CDR3 is TGTGCCTGGAGTGTAGCGGGGTCCGGGGCCAACGTCCTGACTTTC.

A few counts support this clonotype. The chain couples TRBV12-3 or TRBV12-4 to TRBJ2-1, with D unresolved. Trimming stripped 1 base from V and 9 bases from J, with 13 bases between. The CDR3 covers 14 residues. CDR3: CASSLGLEVGEQFF. The CDR3 nucleotides are TGTGCCAGCAGTTTAGGCCTAGAAGTGGGTGAGCAGTTCTTC.

This clonotype was seen more than once but under ten times. The chain couples TRBV6-5 to TRBJ2-2, with a possible D match to TRBD2 (6 bases). V was trimmed by 4 bases and J by 0 bases, leaving 9 bases between them. Germline CDR1 is MNHEY and CDR2 is SVGAGI. The length of the CDR3 is 15 residues. CDR3 protein: CASSLADPNTGELFF. CDR3 bases: TGTGCCAGCAGTTTAGCGGACCCGAACACCGGGGAGCTGTTTTTT.

The CDR3 DNA is TGTGCCAGCAGCCCACGGAGGAGGAGGTCCGGGGAGCTGTTTTTT. Amino acids: CASSPRRRRSGELFF. V is TRBV14 and J is TRBJ2-2; D may be TRBD2 (5 bases). The CDR3 totals 15 residues. CDR1 is SGHDN and CDR2 is FVKESK in the germline V gene. Trimming stripped 4 bases from V and 6 bases from J, with 15 bases between.

The chain has TRBV28 and TRBJ1-5; TRBD1 is a possible D gene (6 bases). The CDR3 consists of 14 residues. The ends were cut back, 5 bases at V and 15 bases at J, with 23 bases in the middle. Germline lookup yields CDR1 MDHEN and CDR2 SYDVKM. This CDR3 reads CASSLGTIPPTGHF. As DNA, the CDR3 is TGTGCCAGCAGTCTCGGGACAATCCCTCCAACAGGGCATTTT.

The chain carries TRBV19 and TRBJ1-5, with D perhaps matching TRBD1 (6 bases). The germline gives CDR1 LNHDA, CDR2 SQIVND (reference sequence). Trimming shortened V by 3 bases and J by 2 bases, and 14 bases separated the two germline ends. The CDR3 totals 16 residues. The CDR3 protein is CASSMRGGLGNQPQHF. Written as DNA, the CDR3 is TGTGCCAGTAGTATGAGGGGGGGCTTGGGCAATCAGCCCCAGCATTTT.

This clonotype was detected many times. The V call is TRBV27, the J call TRBJ1-2; D is possibly TRBD1 (5 bases). CDR1 is MNHEY, CDR2 SMNVEV, per germline (reference sequence). The CDR3 runs 14 residues. Trimming removed 3 bases at V and 2 bases at J, with 10 bases between. This CDR3 reads CASSLMGQNYGYTF. CDR3 DNA sequence: TGTGCCAGCAGTTTGATGGGGCAGAACTATGGCTACACCTTC.

The chain is built from TRBV7-2 and TRBJ2-2; D is perhaps TRBD1 or TRBD2 (5 bases each). V lost 7 bases and J lost 6, with 15 bases in between. Germline V lookup: CDR1 SGHTA, CDR2 FQGNSA. This CDR3 is built from 14 residues. This CDR3 reads CASILFQGAGELFF. The CDR3 DNA sequence: TGTGCCAGCATCCTCTTTCAGGGAGCCGGGGAGCTGTTTTTT.

This clonotype was seen a handful of times. The chain combines TRBV7-9 with TRBJ1-1, with D possibly TRBD1 on 5 matching bases. V shed 5 bases and J shed 6 bases, with 16 bases lying between them. This CDR3 has 14 residues. CDR1 and CDR2 from the germline V gene are SEHNR and FQNEAQ (reference sequence). The CDR3 region is CASSPRGLGAEAFF. The DNA of the CDR3 is TGTGCCAGCAGCCCCCGGGGCCTTGGCGCTGAAGCTTTCTTT.

The chain carries TRBV7-2 and TRBJ2-7; TRBD1 agrees at 7 bases. The V segment lost 4 bases and the J segment 1 base; nucleotides outside the gene matches: 13. Germline CDR1 and CDR2: SGHTA and FQGNSA. This CDR3 is 17 amino acids long. CDR3 residues: CASSSSVRGTDSYEQYF. In nucleotides, the CDR3 is TGTGCCAGCAGCTCAAGCGTCCGTGGGACAGATTCCTACGAGCAGTACTTC.

The sample holds a few counts of this clonotype. The chain carries TRBV28 and TRBJ2-1; possibly TRBD2 for D (7 bases). Deletions cut 6 bases from V and 5 bases from J, with 17 bases between. The germline CDR1 and CDR2 sequences are MDHEN and SYDVKM. This CDR3 region has 15 residues. CDR3 protein: CASSYRGARNNEQFF. CDR3 nucleotides: TGTGCCAGCAGCTATCGGGGGGCGCGTAACAATGAGCAGTTCTTC.

This clonotype was observed a few times. This sequence joins TRBV20-1 and TRBJ2-7, with D possibly TRBD1 on 5 matching bases. CDR1 is DFQATT, CDR2 SNEGSKA, per germline (reference sequence). The CDR3 loop spans 15 amino acids. V was shortened by 1 base and J by 2 bases, with 15 bases between the two germline ends. CDR3 nucleotides: TGCAGTGCTAGAGCAGGCCAGGGTGTACCCTACGAGCAGTACTTC. Translating gives CSARAGQGVPYEQYF.

The V gene is TRBV6-2 or TRBV6-3, the J gene TRBJ2-5; 9 nucleotides match TRBD1. The CDR3 runs to 16 residues. Germline CDR1 and CDR2: MNHEY and SVGEGT. Trimming at V came to 5 bases and at J to 5 bases, leaving 12 bases not matched to a gene. The DNA of the CDR3 is TGTGCCAGCAGTCCCTGGGGGACAGGGTTTATCGAGACCCAGTACTTC. It translates to CASSPWGTGFIETQYF.